One sample yielded the 23 T cell receptor beta chains listed below, sequenced in a study of T cells in Graves' hyperthyroidism and ophthalmopathy. Amplified TCR beta CDR3 regions came from RNA transcripts. The HTBI primer set was used in a first-round RT-PCR of the TCR CDR3. From the multiplex PCR reads, TCRdb called clonotypes with MiXCR, one entry per CDR3 protein. Among 600,000 to 900,000 distinct CDR3 sequences listed, about 15% were seen once. Specimen: blood. The receptor set was obtained from a man between 18 and 35 years old with Graves' hyperthyroidism.

This clonotype came up many times. CDR3 nucleotides: TGTGCCAGCAGCCGGACTAGCGTTCAAGAGACCCAGTACTTC. It translates to CASSRTSVQETQYF. The V and J genes are TRBV9 and TRBJ2-5, with TRBD2 matching over 9 bases. The length of the CDR3 is 14 residues. The germline gives CDR1 SGDLS, CDR2 YYNGEE. J gave up 2 bases and V 4 bases, and 3 bases lay outside the gene matches.

The chain couples TRBV5-6 to TRBJ2-2; 8 bases line up with TRBD1. Germline V CDR1 and CDR2: SGHDT, YYEEEE. The length of the CDR3 is 19 residues. V lost 4 bases to trimming and J lost 1 base; unmatched junction nucleotides: 15. The DNA for the CDR3 is TGTGCCAGCAGCACTCCCCAAACTCCCAGGGGGCAGAACACCGGGGAGCTGTTTTTT. Protein: CASSTPQTPRGQNTGELFF.

Ten or more counts support this clonotype. V is TRBV30 and J is TRBJ2-1, with D perhaps TRBD2 (6 bases). Trimming took off 3 bases at V and 2 bases at J, with 11 bases between the two ends. The CDR3 is made up of 14 amino acids. Germline CDR1 reads GTSNPN; CDR2 reads SVGIG (reference sequence). CDR3 nucleotide sequence: TGTGCCTGGAGGTCGCGGGATGCCTACAATGAGCAGTTCTTC. Amino acids: CAWRSRDAYNEQFF.

The table lists this clonotype with a few counts. The chain carries TRBV6-2 or TRBV6-3 and TRBJ2-4; the match to TRBD2 covers 9 bases. The CDR3 is 19 amino acids. The trim removed 5 bases at V and 3 bases at J, leaving 17 bases unmatched. Germline CDR1 reads MNHEY; CDR2 reads SVGEGT. In nucleotides, the CDR3 is TGTGCCAGCAGTCCATTCCCGCTAGCGGGAACCCCCGGCAAAAACATTCAGTACTTC. Translating it yields CASSPFPLAGTPGKNIQYF.

This clonotype came up many times. The DNA for the CDR3 is TGTGCCAGCAGCCCGGGGCTCAGGGAGCTGTTTTTT. Encoded protein: CASSPGLRELFF. V is TRBV11-2 and J is TRBJ2-2, with D perhaps being TRBD1 or TRBD2 (5 bases each). This CDR3 has 12 residues. V was cut by 5 bases and J by 9 bases, with 10 bases left in between. Germline V lookup: CDR1 SGHAT, CDR2 FQNNGV.

The V and J genes are TRBV14 and TRBJ1-2, with 9 bases that match TRBD1. This CDR3 region has 18 residues. Looked up from germline, CDR1 is SGHDN and CDR2 is FVKESK. Unmatched junction bases numbered 12, after V lost 0 bases and J lost 4 bases. This CDR3 is CASSQEIYTGGAGYGYTF. The CDR3 DNA is TGTGCCAGCAGCCAAGAGATTTACACAGGGGGCGCGGGCTATGGCTACACCTTC.

This clonotype has a count of ten or more. V is TRBV28 and J is TRBJ2-5, with a tentative D call TRBD1 (6 bases). The germline CDR1 and CDR2 sequences are MDHEN and SYDVKM. V was trimmed by 6 bases and J by 5 bases, leaving 13 bases between them. CDR3 length: 13 residues. The CDR3 coding sequence is TGTGCCAGCAGCTTGCCAGGGGCGGAGACCCAGTACTTC. Its protein is CASSLPGAETQYF.

This clonotype was seen at least ten times. V is TRBV15 and J is TRBJ1-2; D is possibly TRBD1 (6 bases). This CDR3 is 18 amino acids long. Trimming took 5 bases from V and 5 from J, leaving 27 bases between them. The germline V gene encodes CDR1 LNHNV and CDR2 YYDKDF (reference sequence). The CDR3 reads CATSLTGTSERQGYGYTF. DNA of the CDR3: TGTGCCACCAGCCTCACGGGGACTTCCGAACGTCAGGGGTATGGCTACACCTTC.

The rearrangement links TRBV12-3 or TRBV12-4 to TRBJ2-5; D is possibly TRBD1 or TRBD2 (5 bases each). Trimming pared 6 bases from V and 4 bases from J, leaving 15 bases between. This CDR3 is 14 amino acids long. As DNA, the CDR3 is TGTGCCAGCAGCTCCGGGACGAGGGGAGAGACCCAGTACTTC. This translates into CASSSGTRGETQYF.

This clonotype was seen repeatedly, ten times or more. CDR3 amino acids: CASRPGTGPGQPQHF. The DNA of the CDR3 is TGTGCCAGCAGACCCGGGACAGGACCCGGGCAGCCCCAGCATTTT. The chain recombines TRBV28 with TRBJ1-5; 8 bases line up with TRBD1. V trimming: 6 bases; J trimming: 7 bases; junction bases outside the gene matches: 11. The germline CDR1 and CDR2 sequences are MDHEN and SYDVKM. CDR3 length equals 15 residues.

In its sample, this clonotype was seen many times. The chain joins TRBV7-9 to TRBJ1-1; D remains unclear. From germline, CDR1 is SEHNR and CDR2 FQNEAQ (reference sequence). Deletions cut 1 base from V and 4 bases from J, with 7 bases between. CDR3 size: 13 residues. The CDR3 is CASSLGEFTEAFF. For the CDR3, the DNA is TGTGCCAGCAGCTTAGGAGAGTTCACTGAAGCTTTCTTT.

The chain recombines TRBV9 with TRBJ1-6, with TRBD1 identical over 7 bases. Germline loops: CDR1 SGDLS, CDR2 YYNGEE. The CDR3 runs 16 residues. Germline trimming cut 2 bases from V and 6 bases from J; bases unmatched to any gene: 8. CDR3 nucleotides: TGTGCCAGCAGCGTTAGACAGGGTCCTCGTAATTCACCCCTCCACTTT. It specifies CASSVRQGPRNSPLHF.

The chain combines TRBV27 with TRBJ2-3, with D unresolved. The CDR3 contains 15 residues. The V end lost 4 bases, the J end lost 2 bases, and 13 bases lay between the germline ends. CDR1 is MNHEY and CDR2 is SMNVEV in the germline V gene (reference sequence). The CDR3 protein is CASSSPASNTDTQYF. CDR3 bases: TGTGCCAGCAGTTCACCCGCATCAAACACAGATACGCAGTATTTT.

V and J are TRBV29-1 and TRBJ1-1; D is uncertain. V lost 4 bases and J 5 bases, leaving 8 bases between the germline ends. The CDR3 has 11 residues. Germline loops: CDR1 SQVTM, CDR2 ANQGSEA. CDR3 sequence: CSVGWGTEAFF. In nucleotides, the CDR3 is TGCAGCGTTGGGTGGGGAACTGAAGCTTTCTTT. Filled out from reference TRBV29-1 and TRBJ1-1, the complete variable domain reads SAVISQKPSRDICQRGTSLTIQCQVDSQVTMMFWYRQQPGQSLTLIATANQGSEATYESGFVIDKFPISRPNLTFSTLTVSNMSPEDSSIYLCSVGWGTEAFFGQGTRLTVV.

This clonotype showed up many times. One end of the junction varies from germline; a read error may be responsible. The chain couples TRBV28 to TRBJ2-7; 8 nucleotides line up with TRBD2. The CDR3 covers 13 residues. Germline CDR1 MDHEN, CDR2 SYDVKM. The CDR3 nucleotides are TGCGCCAGCAGAGCAAGCGGGAGTTACGAGCAGTACTTC. As protein: CASRASGSYEQYF.

This clonotype was recorded at least ten times. The chain is built from TRBV2 and TRBJ1-2; no firm D call. Deletions cut 6 bases from V and 2 bases from J, with 13 bases between. Germline-derived CDR1 and CDR2 are SNHLY and FYNNEI. The CDR3 consists of 14 residues. As DNA, the CDR3 is TGTGCCAGCAGAGAAAGGACCGACAACTATGGCTACACCTTC. It is translated as CASRERTDNYGYTF. Looking up the rest from reference TRBV2 and TRBJ1-2 gives the full variable domain: EPEVTQTPSHQVTQMGQEVILRCVPISNHLYFYWYRQILGQKVEFLVSFYNNEISEKSEIFDDQFSVERPDGSNFTLKIRSTKLEDSAMYFCASRERTDNYGYTFGSGTRLTVV.

The gene calls are TRBV6-1 and TRBJ2-3, with D tentatively TRBD1 or TRBD2 (6 bases each). The V gene lost 5 bases and the J gene lost 1 base, with 13 bases spanning the gap. The CDR3 totals 15 residues. Germline V gene data show CDR1 as MNHNS and CDR2 as SASEGT. In nucleotides, the CDR3 is TGTGCCAGCAGTCCCTCCGGGGGCCGCACAGATACGCAGTATTTT. It translates to CASSPSGGRTDTQYF.

This clonotype was picked up many times. The V call is TRBV18, the J call TRBJ2-1; D gene ambiguous. The V gene's germline CDR1 is KGHSH and CDR2 LQKENI. The CDR3 is made up of 12 amino acids. The ends were cut back, 2 bases at V and 8 bases at J, with 7 bases in the middle. CDR3 nucleotides: TGTGCCAGCTCACCAAGCGTAGATGAGCAGTTCTTC. Residues: CASSPSVDEQFF.

V and J are TRBV9 and TRBJ2-2, with D maybe TRBD2 (5 bases). Trimming stripped 4 bases from V and 4 bases from J, with 20 bases between. Germline V gene sequence: CDR1 SGDLS, CDR2 YYNGEE. This CDR3 spans 17 amino acids. In DNA, the CDR3 is TGTGCCAGCAGCACATCGTCGACACCCCGGGGCACCGGGGAGCTGTTTTTT. The encoded protein is CASSTSSTPRGTGELFF.

The rearrangement joins TRBV18 to TRBJ2-3, with D possibly matching TRBD1 (6 bases). The V gene's germline CDR1 is KGHSH and CDR2 LQKENI. Between the trimmed V and J ends, which lost 4 bases and 2 bases, there was a span of 19 bases. The CDR3 loop spans 17 amino acids. The chain's CDR3 is CASSRPPGHLLTDTQYF. In DNA, the CDR3 is TGTGCCAGCTCACGACCTCCGGGACACCTTCTCACAGATACGCAGTATTTT.

V is TRBV5-5 and J is TRBJ2-1; tentative D call: TRBD1 (8 bases). There are 20 residues in the CDR3. The V gene lost 0 bases and the J gene lost 1 base, with 23 bases spanning the gap. CDR1 and CDR2 (germline): SGHKS, YYEKEE (reference sequence). The CDR3 nucleotides are TGTGCCAGCAGCTTGGAATTCCGAGACAGGGGAGGGGATTCCTACAATGAGCAGTTCTTC. Encoded protein: CASSLEFRDRGGDSYNEQFF.

This rearrangement joins TRBV4-3 to TRBJ1-6; D is undetermined. V lost 0 bases to trimming and J lost 2 bases, with 11 bases between them. Per the germline V gene, CDR1 is LGHNA and CDR2 is YSLEER. CDR3 length: 17 residues. The chain's CDR3 is CASSQEAQATYNSPLHF. CDR3 coding DNA: TGCGCCAGCAGCCAAGAGGCCCAGGCCACCTATAATTCACCCCTCCACTTT.

About this clonotype itself: Sequence at one end of the junction differs from germline and may be a read error. The chain carries TRBV2 and TRBJ2-2, with D possibly matching TRBD2 (7 bases). The CDR3 consists of 14 residues. Germline V CDR1 and CDR2: SNHLY, FYNNEI. CDR3 sequence (DNA): TGTGCCAGCCGCCGAGGGGGGGACACCGGGGAGCTGTTGTTT. Amino acids: CASRRGGDTGELLF.